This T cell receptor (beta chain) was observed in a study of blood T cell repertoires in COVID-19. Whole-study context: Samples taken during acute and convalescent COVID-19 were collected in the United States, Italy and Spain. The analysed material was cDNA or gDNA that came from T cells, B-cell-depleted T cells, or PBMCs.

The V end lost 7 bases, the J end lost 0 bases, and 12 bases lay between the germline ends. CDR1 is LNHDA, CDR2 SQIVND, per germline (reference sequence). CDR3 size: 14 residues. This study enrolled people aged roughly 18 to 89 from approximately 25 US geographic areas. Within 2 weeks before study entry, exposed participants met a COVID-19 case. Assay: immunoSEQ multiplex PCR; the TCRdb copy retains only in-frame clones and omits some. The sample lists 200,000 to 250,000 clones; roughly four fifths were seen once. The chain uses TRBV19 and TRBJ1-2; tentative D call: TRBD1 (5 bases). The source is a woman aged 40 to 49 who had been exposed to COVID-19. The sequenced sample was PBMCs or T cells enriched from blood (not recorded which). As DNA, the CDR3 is TGTGCCAGTACCTCCAGGGTCCCTAACTATGGCTACACCTTC. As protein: CASTSRVPNYGYTF.